The sequence of this T cell receptor (beta chain) was determined in a study of blood T cell repertoires in COVID-19. Across the study: Whether acute or convalescent, the COVID-19 samples came from the United States, Italy and Spain. From T cells, B-cell-depleted T cells, or PBMCs came the material, which was cDNA or gDNA.

Source study methods: Scientists estimated how many nucleated cells there were by amplifying reference gene primers. Sequencing was performed with immunoSEQ multiplex PCR; in TCRdb, only in-frame clones are kept and a portion is missing. V and J calls and clone size are given by that table; D and trimming were obtained from the DNA. Of about 270,000 clones in the sample, 81% were seen once. The sample holds one count of this clone. Germline V gene lookup returns CDR1 MNHNS and CDR2 SASEGT. CDR3 length: 16 residues. Unmatched junction bases numbered 9, after V lost 0 bases and J lost 10 bases. The sequencing sample was made of peripheral blood. This sequence joins TRBV6-1 and TRBJ2-1, with 10 positions matching TRBD1. This receptor was identified in a woman aged 60-75 years with active or convalescent COVID-19. The CDR3 loop is CASSEASGQGFREQFF. CDR3 nucleotides: TGTGCCAGCAGTGAAGCGTCGGGACAGGGGTTTAGGGAGCAGTTCTTC.